Following are 8 T cell receptor beta chains from one sample sequenced in a study of OX40 agonist ivuxolimab in advanced cancers. Method: immunoSEQ multiplex PCR; TCRdb's copy keeps in-frame clones and lacks some. The sample consists of 35,000 to 45,000 clones, 82% of them appearing once. The sequencing used CD4+ or CD8+ T cells sorted from blood, collected in a trial of the OX40 agonist ivuxolimab. Source of these receptors: an adult with an advanced solid tumor such as melanoma, head and neck, liver or kidney cancer.

V usage is TRBV9 and J usage is TRBJ2-3; 11 positions match TRBD2. Germline V CDR1 and CDR2: SGDLS, YYNGEE. J was trimmed by 2 bases and V by 3 bases; bases with no gene match: 5. The CDR3 spans 16 residues. CDR3 nucleotides: TGTGCCAGCAGCGGCTCGACTAGCGGGGCCACAGATACGCAGTATTTT. This encodes CASSGSTSGATDTQYF.

The chain joins TRBV9 to TRBJ2-1; 7 bases fit TRBD2. Germline V gene lookup returns CDR1 SGDLS and CDR2 YYNGEE. Unmatched junction bases numbered 17, after V lost 2 bases and J lost 9 bases. The CDR3 is 17 amino acids. The chain's CDR3 is CASSVAGVGGALGEQFF. The CDR3 bases are TGTGCCAGCAGCGTCGCGGGGGTGGGAGGGGCCTTGGGTGAGCAGTTCTTC.

V gene TRBV6-5 combines with J gene TRBJ2-5, with D maybe TRBD1 (6 bases). The J call is doubtful: the DNA matches TRBJ2-7 better. Germline V gene data show CDR1 as MNHEY and CDR2 as SVGAGI. The CDR3 is 13 amino acids. For the CDR3, the DNA is TGTGCCAGCAGTTACGGGGGCCCCTACGAGCAGTACTTC. It translates to CASSYGGPYEQYF.

The chain links TRBV2 to TRBJ2-7, with 7 positions matching TRBD1. The CDR3 is 15 residues long. Trimming at V came to 3 bases and at J to 6 bases, leaving 11 bases not matched to a gene. Germline CDR1 is SNHLY and CDR2 is FYNNEI. The CDR3 is CASSEARSTGPEQYF. The CDR3 region has the DNA TGTGCCAGCAGTGAGGCCCGTTCGACAGGGCCCGAGCAGTACTTC. Complete variable domain (other parts from reference TRBV2 and TRBJ2-7): EPEVTQTPSHQVTQMGQEVILRCVPISNHLYFYWYRQILGQKVEFLVSFYNNEISEKSEIFDDQFSVERPDGSNFTLKIRSTKLEDSAMYFCASSEARSTGPEQYFGPGTRLTVT.

A single count supports this clone. The V call is TRBV13, the J call TRBJ2-7; no clear D. The CDR3 is 13 residues long. Germline-derived CDR1 and CDR2 are PRHDT and FYEKMQ (reference sequence). Trimming took 5 bases from V and 4 from J, leaving 12 bases between them. Here the CDR3 DNA reads TGTGCCAGCAGCCGGACCGGGCCGTACGAGCAGTACTTC. Translation gives CASSRTGPYEQYF.

The J gene is TRBJ2-1, the V gene TRBV9; tentatively, D is TRBD2 (6 bases). In germline, CDR1 is SGDLS, CDR2 YYNGEE. Deletions cut 1 base from V and 5 bases from J, with 13 bases between. The CDR3 totals 15 residues. The CDR3: CASSVRDSGNNEQFF. For the CDR3, the DNA is TGTGCCAGCAGCGTACGGGATAGCGGAAACAATGAGCAGTTCTTC.

The rearrangement links TRBV19 to TRBJ2-7, with 9 positions matching TRBD1. Germline V gives CDR1 LNHDA, CDR2 SQIVND (reference sequence). The length of the CDR3 is 13 residues. Germline trimming cut 6 bases from V and 2 bases from J; bases unmatched to any gene: 2. CDR3 DNA sequence: TGTGCCAGTAGGGGACAGGGTACCTACGAGCAGTACTTC. Its translation is CASRGQGTYEQYF.

The chain employs TRBV5-8 and TRBJ2-5; D is uncertain. The CDR3 loop spans 11 amino acids. Germline V gives CDR1 SGHTS, CDR2 YDEGEE. V lost 2 bases, J lost 4 bases, and 3 bases lay in between. The CDR3 DNA is TGTGCCAGCAGCTTATTAGAGACCCAGTACTTC. Residues: CASSLLETQYF. The entire variable domain, with the rest obtained from reference TRBV5-8 and TRBJ2-5, is as follows: EAGVTQSPTHLIKTRGQQATLRCSPISGHTSVYWYQQALGLGLQFLLWYDEGEERNRGNFPPRFSGRQFPNYSSELNVNALELEDSALYLCASSLLETQYFGPGTRLLVL.